This T cell receptor beta chain was profiled in a study of cytomegalovirus exposure and HLA in healthy donors. The CDR3 covers 13 residues. CDR1 and CDR2 from the germline V gene are SQVTM and ANQGSEA. V dropped 6 bases and J dropped 8; count of bases not matched to a gene: 10. Overall study results and limits: Upon later analysis, TCR association rates were observed to vary by HLA locus, being highest for DRB1 and lowest for HLA-C. Clonal expansion was found to be greater in HLA-associated TCR beta chains than in equally common others in a later analysis.

Comments on this clone: Its antigen is still unknown.

A multiplex PCR was run with 60 Vbeta primers and 13 Jbeta primers. Source study methods: In a later analysis, about 9.9 million of approximately 81 million unique beta chains occurred in at least two donors. The table came from immunoSEQ multiplex PCR; TCRdb's copy has only in-frame clones and leaves some out. For V, J and clone size, that table is used; D and trimming come from the DNA. The top ten hold under 15% of the sample, which has fewer than 120,000 clones, around 80% seen once. This sequence joins TRBV29-1 and TRBJ2-1, with TRBD2 matching over 7 bases. The sample comprised PBMCs. This sequence was found in a man aged 25 to 45 in good health and CMV-seropositive. The CDR3 DNA sequence: TGCAGCGTGGGGAGGGGATTTGCCGATGAGCAGTTCTTC. This encodes CSVGRGFADEQFF.